The source of this T cell receptor (beta chain) is a study of a mutant IDH1 vaccine in newly diagnosed glioma (TCRdb year 2021). Concerning the study at large: Patients were given eight vaccinations, in weeks 1, 3, 5, 7, 11, 15, 19 and 23, which matched visits V03 through V10. Vaccination started 4-6 weeks after radiotherapy alone, or was given together with temozolomide cycles in the groups whose treatment included chemotherapy. The roughly 30 treated patients were approximately 60% male and around 40% female, with a mean age of roughly 42 years. Before enrollment, patients had received standard therapy of radiotherapy alone, temozolomide alone, or radiochemotherapy with temozolomide; most received the combination. Six visits were used for peripheral blood collection: V03 (baseline), V05, V07, V10, V12 and V13. Longitudinal TCRB deep sequencing was done for 20 to 25 treated patients, wherever samples were available for exploratory analyses. Broader findings and caveats from the paper: Selection of PBMC samples for TCRB deep sequencing was based on availability. It was noted by the authors that analyses of patient blood samples could not be reproduced owing to sample limitations. Across multiple MHC alleles, vaccine-induced immune responses were seen in about 93% of patients. Changes in the top peripheral T cell clonotypes picked up by TCRB sequencing did not appear to be linked to pseudoprogression.

Libraries were prepared through the immunoSEQ multiplex PCR assay. Rearranged TCR beta chain sequences were amplified using the hsTCRB Kit according to the manufacturer's protocol. TCRB libraries were sequenced on an Illumina MiSeq. From the authors' description of their analysis: Demultiplexing, trimming and gene mapping were performed with the kit vendor's proprietary platform. Here the immuneACCESS table is served through TCRdb, limited to in-frame sequences with V and J called. Missing clones are a known gap in these copies; in checked studies unresolved V genes cover under half, and the rest lacks a known reason. The D gene and trimming were derived from the DNA, and the V and J assignments and clone size from that table. Within this sample are over 45,000 clones, with around 81% of them counted one time only. The top ten constitute 3% to 4% of the sample. Concerning this clone: Which antigen it targets is not known. Base qualities are missing; no much larger clone stands one base away.

The CDR3 goes from the cysteine to the phenylalanine over 13 residues. Left in the record is the CDR3 DNA by itself, 39 bases read in frame from the first base. At the junction V is shortened by 0 bases and J by 7 bases, with 12 bases in between. In the germline V gene (reference sequence), CDR1 corresponds to GTSNPN and CDR2 to SVGIG. Reading the label with the study, this specimen's time point is: week 5, during vaccination. Every vaccine dose consisted of 300 ug of a 20-mer mutant IDH1 peptide in Montanide, administered subcutaneously together with topical imiquimod. Newly diagnosed WHO grade 3 or 4 IDH1-mutant astrocytomas showing loss of nuclear ATRX were present in the donors. The samples were drawn from NOA16, a multicentre, single-arm, open-label phase I trial in Germany that tested a mutant IDH1 peptide vaccine in humans for the first time. Genomic DNA for TCRB sequencing was isolated from EDTA blood with the DNeasy Blood and Tissue Kit.

The starting material was PBMCs, obtained from a glioma patient whose treatment included an IDH1 peptide vaccine. The V gene is TRBV30 and the J gene is TRBJ1-2, with the D gene too uncertain to name. This clonotype was sampled from a man aged 25-45 years with glioma. The CDR3 reads as follows: CAWSVTVILGYTF. The base sequence is TGTGCCTGGAGTGTAACAGTTATTCTTGGCTACACCTTC.